One sample yielded the 25 T cell receptor beta chains listed below, sequenced in a study of metastatic and nonmetastatic thyroid tumors. Thyroid surgery took place with no prior treatment in any patient. TCRdb re-clonotyped the PCR reads via MiXCR. Found here are 37,000 or so clones, approximately 17% of them singletons; the top ten hold approximately 5.6%. Sequenced input: blood. These receptor sequences come from a male donor with papillary thyroid cancer or a benign thyroid nodule (not recorded which). Some clones in this sample may be carry-over from other donors' samples.

In its sample, this clone is large. This sequence joins TRBV24-1 and TRBJ2-6; a possible D gene is TRBD1 (5 bases). Germline loops: CDR1 KGHDR, CDR2 SFDVKD. The CDR3 contains 16 residues. Trimming took 1 base from V and 3 from J, leaving 9 bases between them. CDR3 nucleotide sequence: TGTGCCACCAGTGATTTAGGCAGGGATGGGGCCAACGTCCTGACTTTC. Protein sequence: CATSDLGRDGANVLTF.

In this sample, this clone turned up a few times. A much larger clone sits a single nucleotide away, making a read error possible. The chain recombines TRBV7-9 with TRBJ1-1; D gene ambiguous. The CDR3 consists of 13 residues. Germline V gene sequence: CDR1 SEHNR, CDR2 FQNEAQ (reference sequence). In DNA form, the CDR3 reads TGTGCCAGCATCTTAGCGGGGAACACTGAAGCTTTCTTT. Its protein product is CASILAGNTEAFF. The full variable domain, completed using reference TRBV7-9 and TRBJ1-1, is DTGVSQNPRHKITKRGQNVTFRCDPISEHNRLYWYRQTLGQGPEFLTYFQNEAQLEKSRLLSDRFSAERPKGSFSTLEIQRTEQGDSAMYLCASILAGNTEAFFGQGTRLTVV.

This clone was picked up many times. Other DNA sequences in this sample translate to the same CDR3. The chain couples TRBV11-2 to TRBJ2-5; D is ambiguous. CDR3 length: 14 residues. The ends were cut back, 1 base at V and 4 bases at J, with 10 bases in the middle. CDR1 is SGHAT and CDR2 is FQNNGV in the germline V gene. CDR3 nucleotide sequence: TGTGCCAGCAGCTTAGTCCCCCGAGGAGAGACCCAGTACTTC. Its translation is CASSLVPRGETQYF.

This clone has a count of ten or more. The genes are TRBV7-8 and TRBJ2-7; D assignment may be TRBD1 or TRBD2 (6 bases each). The CDR3 is 15 residues long. Per the germline V gene, CDR1 is SGHVS and CDR2 is FQNEAQ. The ends were cut back, 2 bases at V and 2 bases at J, with 13 bases in the middle. CDR3: CASSLSRGPTYEQYF. The CDR3 coding sequence is TGTGCCAGCAGCTTATCCCGGGGGCCTACCTACGAGCAGTACTTC.

The chain recombines TRBV7-9 with TRBJ1-2; 9 bases are shared with TRBD1. The CDR3 is 14 residues long. Germline V lookup: CDR1 SEHNR, CDR2 FQNEAQ (reference sequence). The J segment lost 7 bases and the V segment lost 4 bases, leaving 7 bases of the junction unmatched. The CDR3 sequence is CASSWGTGRSGYTF. Written as DNA, the CDR3 is TGTGCCAGCAGCTGGGGGACAGGGCGCTCTGGCTACACCTTC.

The chain carries TRBV19 and TRBJ2-5, with TRBD1 matching over 8 bases. This CDR3 is 16 amino acids long. Germline CDR1 is LNHDA and CDR2 is SQIVND (reference sequence). With 4 bases clipped from V and 0 bases from J, the junction kept 7 bases outside the gene matches. This CDR3 reads CASSSATGAYQETQYF. In DNA, the CDR3 is TGTGCCAGTAGTAGTGCGACAGGGGCGTACCAAGAGACCCAGTACTTC.

This clone was recorded many times. The gene calls are TRBV10-1 and TRBJ2-7, with 11 bases matching TRBD1. Germline V gives CDR1 WNHNN, CDR2 SYGVQD (reference sequence). V shed 6 bases and J 6 bases; nucleotides not matched to a gene: 7. This CDR3 has 14 residues. The CDR3, as DNA: TGCGCCAGCAGCCCCGGGACAGGGGGAGGCGAGCAGTACTTC. Residues: CASSPGTGGGEQYF.

Ten or more counts support this clone. This rearrangement joins TRBV20-1 to TRBJ1-5; 10 bases fit TRBD1. V lost 8 bases, J lost 8 bases, and 6 bases stayed unmatched. CDR1 is DFQATT, CDR2 SNEGSKA, per germline (reference sequence). CDR3 size: 12 residues. The DNA of the CDR3 is TGCAGTATCGGGACAGGGGAAGAGCCCCAGCATTTT. Translated, it gives CSIGTGEEPQHF.

The sample holds many counts of this clone. This chain uses TRBV11-2 with TRBJ2-7, with 11 bases identical to TRBD2. The CDR3 length is 16 residues. Trimming cost V 5 bases and J 3 bases; bases outside gene matches: 9. CDR1 and CDR2 (germline): SGHAT, FQNNGV. CDR3 nucleotide sequence: TGTGCCAGCAGCCCCCTCCTTAGCGGGAGGGTCTACGAGCAGTACTTC. Its protein product is CASSPLLSGRVYEQYF.

This clone has a count of ten or more. The genes are TRBV30 and TRBJ2-7; 9 nucleotides line up with TRBD1. This CDR3 contains 14 residues. After removal of 4 bases from V and 4 bases from J, the junction contained 8 bases not matched to a gene. Germline-derived CDR1 and CDR2 are GTSNPN and SVGIG (reference sequence). In nucleotides, the CDR3 is TGTGCCTGGAAAATACAGGGGGCAAGTTACGAGCAGTACTTC. Translating it yields CAWKIQGASYEQYF.

Ten or more counts support this clone. The same CDR3 is also encoded by other DNA sequences in this sample. This rearrangement joins TRBV3-1 to TRBJ1-2, with D hard to call. Germline lookup yields CDR1 LGHDT and CDR2 YNNKEL (reference sequence). The V end was cut by 5 bases, the J end by 1 base, with 5 bases between. The CDR3 is 12 amino acids. CDR3: CASSVRNYGYTF. Written as DNA, the CDR3 is TGTGCCAGCAGCGTCCGTAACTATGGCTACACCTTC.

The rearrangement uses TRBV11-2 and TRBJ2-7; 9 bases are a match to TRBD2. V gave up 2 bases and J gave up 2 bases; unmatched junction bases: 4. The CDR3 consists of 15 residues. CDR1 is SGHAT and CDR2 is FQNNGV in the germline V gene. CDR3 bases: TGTGCCAGCAGCTTATTTCTAGCGGGAACCTACGAGCAGTACTTC. This codes for CASSLFLAGTYEQYF.

This clone has a count of ten or more. Possible read error: a much larger clone is one base away. The chain couples TRBV24-1 to TRBJ2-3; D gene uncertain. CDR1 and CDR2 from the germline V gene are KGHDR and SFDVKD. This CDR3 has 15 amino acids. In DNA form, the CDR3 reads TGTGCCACCAGTGATCGGGCGGACGGCACAGATGCGCAGTATTTT. Translated, it gives CATSDRADGTDAQYF.

In its sample, this clone was seen many times. The gene calls are TRBV7-8 and TRBJ2-5; 12 bases line up with TRBD2. V trimming: 1 base; J trimming: 2 bases; junction bases outside the gene matches: 8. Per germline, CDR1 SGHVS and CDR2 FQNEAQ. The CDR3 is 18 amino acids. CDR3 protein: CASSLVILAGGWQETQYF. The CDR3 region has the DNA TGTGCCAGCAGCTTAGTTATCCTAGCGGGGGGGTGGCAAGAGACCCAGTACTTC.

This clone was counted many times. The chain has TRBV20-1 and TRBJ2-1; possibly TRBD2 for D (7 bases). The CDR3 loop spans 18 amino acids. Germline assignment: CDR1 DFQATT and CDR2 SNEGSKA (reference sequence). Deletions cut 3 bases from V and 3 bases from J, with 24 bases between. CDR3 loop: CSASGGSRQAKFYNEQFF. The CDR3 DNA reads TGCAGTGCTAGCGGGGGGTCCAGACAGGCTAAATTCTACAATGAGCAGTTCTTC.

This clone was counted once. The chain is built from TRBV7-2 and TRBJ1-2, with D uncertain. CDR1 SGHTA and CDR2 FQGNSA come from the germline V gene. Trimming took off 3 bases at V and 0 bases at J, with 8 bases between the two ends. The CDR3 is made up of 14 amino acids. CDR3 residues: CASSFQETNYGYTF. As DNA, the CDR3 is TGTGCCAGCAGCTTCCAGGAGACTAACTATGGCTACACCTTC.

There are many counts of this clone. V and J are TRBV28 and TRBJ1-2; D unresolved. This CDR3 has 10 amino acids. The germline V and J ends were trimmed by 1 base and 6 bases, with 0 bases remaining between them. Germline CDR1 is MDHEN and CDR2 is SYDVKM. CDR3 DNA: TGTGCCAGCAGTTTATATGGCTACACCTTC. Its translation is CASSLYGYTF.

This clone was recorded at least ten times. The chain uses TRBV5-4 and TRBJ1-3, with 7 bases matching TRBD1. The CDR3 runs 16 residues. Trimming at V came to 0 bases and at J to 1 base, leaving 4 bases not matched to a gene. Germline V gene sequence: CDR1 SGHNT, CDR2 YYREEE (reference sequence). The CDR3 is CASSLEGAVSGNTIYF. The CDR3 DNA sequence: TGTGCCAGCAGCTTGGAGGGGGCGGTTTCTGGAAACACCATATATTTT. The full variable domain, rest sourced from reference TRBV5-4 and TRBJ1-3, is ETGVTQSPTHLIKTRGQQVTLRCSSQSGHNTVSWYQQALGQGPQFIFQYYREEENGRGNFPPRFSGLQFPNYSSELNVNALELDDSALYLCASSLEGAVSGNTIYFGEGSWLTVV.

This rearrangement joins TRBV19 to TRBJ2-2; 8 positions agree with TRBD1. J lost 10 bases, V lost 4 bases, and 20 bases had no gene match. The germline V gene encodes CDR1 LNHDA and CDR2 SQIVND (reference sequence). The CDR3 covers 18 residues. In nucleotides, the CDR3 is TGTGCCAGTAGTACCCGGGACAGGAGCAGCGTGAACATCGTGGAGCTGTTTTTT. Amino acids: CASSTRDRSSVNIVELFF.

This clone came up many times. A much larger clone lies a single base off, so this may be a read error. The chain has TRBV5-1 and TRBJ1-4; D call uncertain. This CDR3 has 15 residues. From germline, CDR1 is SGHRS and CDR2 YFSETQ. The CDR3 DNA sequence: TGCGCCAGCTGCCCTTCAGGTCGGGCTAATGAAAAACTGGTTTTT. This gives the protein CASCPSGRANEKLVF.

This clone came up many times. V and J are TRBV9 and TRBJ2-1, with 9 bases fitting TRBD1. CDR1 is SGDLS, CDR2 YYNGEE, per germline. This CDR3 spans 17 amino acids. The V segment lost 0 bases and the J segment 3 bases; nucleotides outside the gene matches: 7. The CDR3 spells CASSVGEGTGLYNEQFF. The CDR3 nucleotides are TGTGCCAGCAGCGTAGGAGAAGGGACAGGGCTCTACAATGAGCAGTTCTTC.

This clone occurred many times. The rearrangement links TRBV30 to TRBJ1-1; D unclear. In germline, CDR1 is GTSNPN, CDR2 SVGIG (reference sequence). This CDR3 region has 13 residues. Trimming stripped 3 bases from V and 5 bases from J, with 13 bases between. CDR3: CAWREKGRTEAFF. CDR3 DNA sequence: TGTGCCTGGAGGGAGAAGGGTCGGACTGAAGCTTTCTTT.

About this clone itself: One end of the junction is discordant with germline, which a read error may explain. The V and J genes are TRBV7-2 and TRBJ2-5, with a tentative D call TRBD2 (6 bases). Germline loops: CDR1 SGHTA, CDR2 FQGNSA. This CDR3 is built from 17 residues. The CDR3 DNA reads TGTGCCAGCATCTTATTTGGGCCGGGGGAGTGTAAAGAGACCCAGTACTTC. It specifies CASILFGPGECKETQYF. Full variable domain (remainder filled in from reference TRBV7-2 and TRBJ2-5): GAGVSQSPSNKVTEKGKDVELRCDPISGHTALYWYRQSLGQGLEFLIYFQGNSAPDKSGLPSDRFSAERTGGSVSTLTIQRTQQEDSAVYLCASILFGPGECKETQYFGPGTRLLVL.

This clone was detected ten times or more. This chain uses TRBV7-9 with TRBJ2-7; no clear D gene. Trimming shortened V by 1 base and J by 5 bases, and 6 bases separated the two germline ends. Germline V CDR1 and CDR2: SEHNR, FQNEAQ (reference sequence). The CDR3 is 12 residues long. CDR3 in amino acids: CASSLGRDEQYF. In DNA form, the CDR3 reads TGTGCCAGCAGCTTAGGACGCGACGAGCAGTACTTC.

In its sample, this clone was seen many times. As DNA, the CDR3 is TGTGCCTGGAGTGTAGGAACCTCTAGCAATCAGCCCCAGCATTTT. Its translation is CAWSVGTSSNQPQHF. The chain is built from TRBV30 and TRBJ1-5; D call uncertain. The CDR3 runs to 15 residues. V gave up 0 bases and J gave up 0 bases, with 9 bases separating them. Germline assignment: CDR1 GTSNPN and CDR2 SVGIG (reference sequence). The full variable domain, with the rest looked up from reference TRBV30 and TRBJ1-5, is SQTIHQWPATLVQPVGSPLSLECTVEGTSNPNLYWYRQAAGRGLQLLFYSVGIGQISSEVPQNLSASRPQDRQFILSSKKLLLSDSGFYLCAWSVGTSSNQPQHFGDGTRLSIL.